The 24 T cell receptor beta chains below come from one sample, sequenced in a study of blood T cell repertoires in COVID-19. Profiled with immunoSEQ multiplex PCR; TCRdb holds only in-frame clones, not every one. Among a few hundred thousand clones listed, approximately 87% were seen once. Sequencing used PBMCs or T cells enriched from blood (not recorded which). These receptors originate from a woman aged 50 to 65 who had recovered from COVID-19.

The chain is built from TRBV10-3 and TRBJ1-6; a possible D gene is TRBD1 (6 bases). V lost 5 bases to trimming and J lost 4 bases, with 15 bases between them. The CDR3 extends over 16 amino acids. Per the germline V gene, CDR1 is ENHRY and CDR2 is SYGVKD. The DNA for the CDR3 is TGTGCCATCAGTTCCATTCGGACAGTTTATAATTCACCCCTCCACTTT. Translation gives CAISSIRTVYNSPLHF.

This clone appeared a few times. This rearrangement joins TRBV28 to TRBJ1-2; no definite D call. This CDR3 is 16 amino acids long. V was trimmed by 6 bases and J by 4 bases, leaving 21 bases between them. The germline gives CDR1 MDHEN, CDR2 SYDVKM. The CDR3 DNA is TGTGCCAGCAGAGGAGGTGGGCCGACCTCGAGCTATGGCTACACCTTC. Translation: CASRGGGPTSSYGYTF.

This rearrangement joins TRBV7-9 to TRBJ2-7; 8 bases map to TRBD2. The germline CDR1 and CDR2 sequences are SEHNR and FQNEAQ (reference sequence). The CDR3 has 17 amino acids. V lost 5 bases, J lost 3 bases, and 15 bases stayed unmatched. CDR3 DNA: TGTGCCAGCAGCCGACATACAGCGGGAGTTAAATACTACGAGCAGTACTTC. It specifies CASSRHTAGVKYYEQYF.

The chain links TRBV6-5 to TRBJ1-5, with D possibly TRBD1 on 6 matching bases. Deletions cut 6 bases from V and 5 bases from J, with 14 bases between. Germline CDR1 is MNHEY and CDR2 is SVGAGI. The CDR3 covers 14 residues. This CDR3 is CASRPTGSYQPQHF. CDR3 bases: TGTGCCAGCAGGCCAACAGGGAGCTATCAGCCCCAGCATTTT.

CDR3 region: CASSPDRGWNQPQHF. DNA of the CDR3: TGTGCCAGCTCACCTGACAGGGGGTGGAATCAGCCCCAGCATTTT. The chain joins TRBV18 to TRBJ1-5; 9 bases align to TRBD1. CDR3 length equals 15 residues. With V trimmed by 3 bases and J by 4 bases, 4 bases remained unmatched. CDR1 is KGHSH, CDR2 LQKENI, per germline. Drawing the rest from reference TRBV18 and TRBJ1-5, the complete variable domain is NAGVMQNPRHLVRRRGQEARLRCSPMKGHSHVYWYRQLPEEGLKFMVYLQKENIIDESGMPKERFSAEFPKEGPSILRIQQVVRGDSAAYFCASSPDRGWNQPQHFGDGTRLSIL.

A single count supports this clone. The chain combines TRBV13 with TRBJ1-1; TRBD1 agrees at 10 bases. The trim removed 3 bases at V and 4 bases at J, leaving 5 bases unmatched. The CDR3 consists of 15 residues. Per germline, CDR1 PRHDT and CDR2 FYEKMQ (reference sequence). DNA for the CDR3: TGTGCCAGCAGCTTCGGACAGGGGGAGAGCACTGAAGCTTTCTTT. As protein: CASSFGQGESTEAFF.

The chain couples TRBV10-3 to TRBJ2-2; D is perhaps TRBD1 (6 bases). Trimming left V 7 bases short and J 5 bases short, with 17 bases between. Germline values: CDR1 ENHRY, CDR2 SYGVKD. The CDR3 is 15 residues long. The CDR3 coding sequence is TGTGCCATCAATCTAACAGGGTACGTGACCGGGGAGCTGTTTTTT. This encodes CAINLTGYVTGELFF.

In this sample, this clone turned up a few times. V usage is TRBV25-1 and J usage is TRBJ2-7; no clear D. The CDR3 is made up of 14 amino acids. V dropped 7 bases and J dropped 1 base, with 14 bases sitting between them. CDR1 and CDR2 from the germline V gene are MGHDK and SYGVNS. The CDR3 DNA reads as TGTGCCAGCAACCCCCGCGGCAAGTCCTACGAGCAGTACTTC. Protein: CASNPRGKSYEQYF.

The chain employs TRBV27 and TRBJ2-1; 8 positions agree with TRBD2. The CDR3 covers 16 residues. After removal of 7 bases from V and 7 bases from J, the junction contained 15 bases not matched to a gene. Germline CDR1 is MNHEY and CDR2 is SMNVEV (reference sequence). In nucleotides, the CDR3 is TGTGCCAGCACATTATTCCCGGGACTAGGTACAAATGAGCAGTTCTTC. This encodes CASTLFPGLGTNEQFF.

In this sample, this clone turned up once. This rearrangement joins TRBV27 to TRBJ1-4, with 8 bases identical to TRBD1. In germline, CDR1 is MNHEY, CDR2 SMNVEV (reference sequence). The J segment lost 8 bases and the V segment lost 1 base, leaving 9 bases of the junction unmatched. The CDR3 extends over 16 amino acids. The CDR3 DNA sequence: TGTGCCAGCAGTTTATATCCCCCAGGGGGCCCGGAAAAACTGTTTTTT. This codes for CASSLYPPGGPEKLFF.

This clone appeared a single time. The V gene is TRBV24-1, the J gene TRBJ2-3; TRBD1 might be the D (5 bases). The V end lost 1 base, the J end lost 4 bases, and 14 bases lay between the germline ends. The CDR3 runs to 16 residues. Germline V CDR1 and CDR2: KGHDR, SFDVKD. The DNA of the CDR3 is TGTGCCACCAGTGATTTCACAGGAAGTAGAGCAGATACGCAGTATTTT. Amino acid sequence: CATSDFTGSRADTQYF.

This clone was counted a single time. The chain uses TRBV20-1 and TRBJ2-3; the D is unclear. V lost 5 bases, J lost 5 bases, and 8 bases lay in between. The CDR3 spans 11 residues. Looked up from germline, CDR1 is DFQATT and CDR2 is SNEGSKA (reference sequence). CDR3 protein: CSAVLLDTQYF. CDR3 DNA: TGCAGTGCTGTACTACTAGATACGCAGTATTTT.

The chain recombines TRBV2 with TRBJ1-2; tentative D call: TRBD1 (5 bases). Trimming took 6 bases from V and 3 from J, leaving 11 bases between them. This CDR3 region has 13 residues. The germline CDR1 and CDR2 sequences are SNHLY and FYNNEI. In DNA, the CDR3 is TGTGCCAGCAGCGAGACAGTCGACTATGGCTACACCTTC. Protein sequence: CASSETVDYGYTF.

The chain couples TRBV7-9 to TRBJ1-4; TRBD1 agrees at 9 bases. This CDR3 is built from 15 residues. CDR1 SEHNR and CDR2 FQNEAQ come from the germline V gene (reference sequence). V lost 4 bases to trimming and J lost 5 bases; unmatched junction nucleotides: 5. The CDR3 region has the DNA TGTGCCAGCAGCTCCACGGGACAGGGCAATGAAAAACTGTTTTTT. It yields the protein CASSSTGQGNEKLFF.

The chain couples TRBV13 to TRBJ1-5; 9 bases are shared with TRBD1. The CDR3 runs to 16 residues. V was pared by 4 bases and J by 4 bases, with 8 bases of the junction left unmatched. CDR1 is PRHDT and CDR2 is FYEKMQ in the germline V gene (reference sequence). The CDR3 DNA is TGTGCCAGCAGCTATTCGGGACAGGGTGAAAATCAGCCCCAGCATTTT. Amino acid sequence: CASSYSGQGENQPQHF.

As concerns this clone: This sample also contains other DNA sequences that code for the same CDR3. V and J are TRBV11-2 and TRBJ2-7, with 8 bases that match TRBD1. The CDR3 spans 14 residues. Germline CDR1 and CDR2: SGHAT and FQNNGV. V gave up 5 bases and J gave up 3 bases; unmatched junction bases: 6. The chain's CDR3 is CASSLYRGSYEQYF. The DNA of the CDR3 is TGTGCCAGCAGCCTATACAGGGGGAGCTACGAGCAGTACTTC. Full variable domain (rest looked up from reference TRBV11-2 and TRBJ2-7): EAGVAQSPRYKIIEKRQSVAFWCNPISGHATLYWYQQILGQGPKLLIQFQNNGVVDDSQLPKDRFSAERLKGVDSTLKIQPAKLEDSAVYLCASSLYRGSYEQYFGPGTRLTVT.

The chain uses TRBV27 and TRBJ1-1; 7 bases match TRBD1. Germline lookup yields CDR1 MNHEY and CDR2 SMNVEV (reference sequence). J gave up 4 bases and V 0 bases, and 2 bases lay outside the gene matches. The CDR3 extends over 14 amino acids. The CDR3: CASSLSQGSTEAFF. In DNA, the CDR3 is TGTGCCAGCAGTTTATCACAGGGGAGCACTGAAGCTTTCTTT.

This rearrangement joins TRBV7-9 to TRBJ2-1; D is possibly TRBD1 (6 bases). CDR1 and CDR2 (germline): SEHNR, FQNEAQ (reference sequence). V shed 4 bases and J shed 6 bases, with 10 bases lying between them. The CDR3 is made up of 13 amino acids. The CDR3 sequence is CASSSGTLNEQFF. The DNA for the CDR3 is TGTGCCAGCAGCTCCGGGACACTCAATGAGCAGTTCTTC. The variable domain in full, with the rest retrieved from reference TRBV7-9 and TRBJ2-1, is DTGVSQNPRHKITKRGQNVTFRCDPISEHNRLYWYRQTLGQGPEFLTYFQNEAQLEKSRLLSDRFSAERPKGSFSTLEIQRTEQGDSAMYLCASSSGTLNEQFFGPGTRLTVL.

The chain uses TRBV19 and TRBJ1-1, with D possibly being TRBD1 (5 bases). The V and J ends lost 0 bases and 0 bases respectively, with 11 bases between them. The CDR3 length is 16 residues. The germline V gene encodes CDR1 LNHDA and CDR2 SQIVND (reference sequence). The CDR3 DNA is TGTGCCAGTAGTATAGATCCCCCAGGGATGAACACTGAAGCTTTCTTT. As protein: CASSIDPPGMNTEAFF.

The chain carries TRBV6-5 and TRBJ1-4; D call uncertain. Germline CDR1 is MNHEY and CDR2 is SVGAGI. V was shortened by 4 bases and J by 5 bases, with 2 bases between the two germline ends. The CDR3 is made up of 11 amino acids. CDR3 region: CASSSNEKLFF. The CDR3 DNA follows: TGTGCCAGCAGTTCAAATGAAAAACTGTTTTTT.

The chain recombines TRBV7-9 with TRBJ2-7; a weak D match, TRBD1 (8 bases). Trimming pared 8 bases from V and 4 bases from J, leaving 12 bases between. There are 12 residues in the CDR3. Per germline, CDR1 SEHNR and CDR2 FQNEAQ (reference sequence). The DNA for the CDR3 is TGTGCCAGCGGGAGGGACAGGTACGAGCAGTACTTC. Its translation is CASGRDRYEQYF.

This rearrangement joins TRBV30 to TRBJ1-2; no firm D call. The CDR3 runs 13 residues. Trimming stripped 4 bases from V and 0 bases from J, with 9 bases between. Germline lookup yields CDR1 GTSNPN and CDR2 SVGIG (reference sequence). The CDR3 nucleotides are TGTGCCTGGAAGATCCGGGCTAACTATGGCTACACCTTC. Translation: CAWKIRANYGYTF.

The chain uses TRBV6-5 and TRBJ1-5, with D perhaps TRBD1 (6 bases). This CDR3 is built from 13 residues. Germline CDR1 MNHEY, CDR2 SVGAGI. The V end lost 6 bases, the J end lost 10 bases, and 16 bases lay between the germline ends. CDR3 sequence reads: CASSLRTVSPQHF. For the CDR3, the DNA is TGTGCCAGCAGCCTCAGGACAGTTTCCCCCCAGCATTTT.

The rearrangement joins TRBV21-1 to TRBJ1-1; the table's D call of TRBD1 was not tested on the DNA. TRBV21-1 is a known pseudogene. CDR3 size: 16 residues. CDR3 residues: CASSPHRDRGNTEAFF. In DNA form, the CDR3 reads TGTGCCAGCAGCCCCCACCGGGACAGAGGAAACACTGAAGCTTTCTTT.